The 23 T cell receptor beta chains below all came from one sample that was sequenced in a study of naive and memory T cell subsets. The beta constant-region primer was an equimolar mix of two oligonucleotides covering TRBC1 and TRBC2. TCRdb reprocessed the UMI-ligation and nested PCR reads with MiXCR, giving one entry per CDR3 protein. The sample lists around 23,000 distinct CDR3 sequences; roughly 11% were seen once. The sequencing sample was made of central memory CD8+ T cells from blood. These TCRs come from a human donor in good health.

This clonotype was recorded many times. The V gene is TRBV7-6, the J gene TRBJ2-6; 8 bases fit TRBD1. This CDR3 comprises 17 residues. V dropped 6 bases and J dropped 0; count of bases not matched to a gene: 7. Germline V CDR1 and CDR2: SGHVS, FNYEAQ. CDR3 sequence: CASSSGTGVSGANVLTF. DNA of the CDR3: TGTGCCAGCAGTTCCGGGACAGGCGTCTCTGGGGCCAACGTCCTGACTTTC. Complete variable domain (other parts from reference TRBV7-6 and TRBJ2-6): GAGVSQSPRYKVTKRGQDVALRCDPISGHVSLYWYRQALGQGPEFLTYFNYEAQQDKSGLPNDRFSAERPEGSISTLTIQRTEQRDSAMYRCASSSGTGVSGANVLTFGAGSRLTVL.

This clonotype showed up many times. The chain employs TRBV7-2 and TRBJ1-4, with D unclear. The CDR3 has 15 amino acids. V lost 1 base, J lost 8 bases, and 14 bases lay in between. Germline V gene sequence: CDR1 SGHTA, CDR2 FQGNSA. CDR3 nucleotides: TGTGCCAGCAGCTTAGTACCCAGACTGGAGGAAAAACTGTTTTTT. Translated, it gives CASSLVPRLEEKLFF.

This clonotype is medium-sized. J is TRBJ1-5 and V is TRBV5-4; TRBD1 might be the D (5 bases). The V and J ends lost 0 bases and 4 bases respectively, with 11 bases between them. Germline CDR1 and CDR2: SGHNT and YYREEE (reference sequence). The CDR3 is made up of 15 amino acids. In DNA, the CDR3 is TGTGCCAGCAGCTTGGGCGCTGACAGAAATCAGCCCCAGCATTTT. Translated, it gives CASSLGADRNQPQHF.

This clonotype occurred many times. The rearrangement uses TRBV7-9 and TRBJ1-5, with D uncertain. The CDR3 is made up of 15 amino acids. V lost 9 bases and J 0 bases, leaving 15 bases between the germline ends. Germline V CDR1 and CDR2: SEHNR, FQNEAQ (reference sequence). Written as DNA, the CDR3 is TGTGCCAGTCGGCCCGACGGGGATAGCAATCAGCCCCAGCATTTT. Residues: CASRPDGDSNQPQHF.

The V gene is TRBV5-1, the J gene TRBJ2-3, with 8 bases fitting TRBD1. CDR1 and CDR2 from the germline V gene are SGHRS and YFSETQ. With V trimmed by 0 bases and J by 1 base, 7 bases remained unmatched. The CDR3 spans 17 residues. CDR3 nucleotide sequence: TGCGCCAGCAGCTTGGCCCAAACGACAGGGGGCACAGATACGCAGTATTTT. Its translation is CASSLAQTTGGTDTQYF.

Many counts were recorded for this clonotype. CDR3 region: CASSLGGSTHEQYF. CDR3 sequence (DNA): TGTGCCAGCAGCTTAGGCGGGAGCACCCACGAGCAGTACTTC. The V gene is TRBV7-3, the J gene TRBJ2-7, with 7 positions matching TRBD2. CDR1 is SGHTA and CDR2 is FQGTGA in the germline V gene. This CDR3 is 14 amino acids long. J was trimmed by 5 bases and V by 2 bases; bases with no gene match: 6.

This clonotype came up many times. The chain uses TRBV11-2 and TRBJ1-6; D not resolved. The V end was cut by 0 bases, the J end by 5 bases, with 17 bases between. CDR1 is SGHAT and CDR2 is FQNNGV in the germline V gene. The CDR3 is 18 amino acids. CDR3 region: CASSLEEEGVKNNSPLHF. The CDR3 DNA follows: TGTGCCAGCAGCTTAGAAGAAGAAGGTGTCAAGAATAATTCACCCCTCCACTTT.

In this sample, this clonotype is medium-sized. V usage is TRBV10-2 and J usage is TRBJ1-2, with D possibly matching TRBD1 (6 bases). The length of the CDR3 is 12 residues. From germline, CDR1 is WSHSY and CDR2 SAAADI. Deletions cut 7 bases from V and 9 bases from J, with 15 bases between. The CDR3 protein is CASTTGRGSYTF. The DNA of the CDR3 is TGCGCCAGCACGACAGGCCGTGGAAGCTACACCTTC.

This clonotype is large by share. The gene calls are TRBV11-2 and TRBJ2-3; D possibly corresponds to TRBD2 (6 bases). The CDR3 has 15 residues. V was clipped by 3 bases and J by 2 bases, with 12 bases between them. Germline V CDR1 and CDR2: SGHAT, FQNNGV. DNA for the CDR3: TGTGCCAGCAGCTTGGAGGGATCCTACACAGATACGCAGTATTTT. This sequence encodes CASSLEGSYTDTQYF. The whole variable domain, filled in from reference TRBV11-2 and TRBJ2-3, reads EAGVAQSPRYKIIEKRQSVAFWCNPISGHATLYWYQQILGQGPKLLIQFQNNGVVDDSQLPKDRFSAERLKGVDSTLKIQPAKLEDSAVYLCASSLEGSYTDTQYFGPGTRLTVL.

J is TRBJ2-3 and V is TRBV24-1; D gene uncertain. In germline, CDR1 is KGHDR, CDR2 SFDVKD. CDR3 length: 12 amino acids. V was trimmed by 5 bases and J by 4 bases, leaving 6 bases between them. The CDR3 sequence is CATSGRSDTQYF. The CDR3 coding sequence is TGTGCCACCAGTGGCCGATCAGATACGCAGTATTTT.

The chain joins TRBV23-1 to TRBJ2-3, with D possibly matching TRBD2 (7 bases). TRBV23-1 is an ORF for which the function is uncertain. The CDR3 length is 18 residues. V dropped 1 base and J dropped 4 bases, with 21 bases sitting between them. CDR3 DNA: TGCGCCAGCAGTCAATTCTCGAGGGGGGGTCCCGGGGCAGATACGCAGTATTTT. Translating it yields CASSQFSRGGPGADTQYF.

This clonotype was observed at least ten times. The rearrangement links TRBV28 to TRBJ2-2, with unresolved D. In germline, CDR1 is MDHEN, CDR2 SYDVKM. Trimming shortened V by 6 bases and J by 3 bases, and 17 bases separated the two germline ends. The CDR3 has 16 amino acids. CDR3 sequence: CASRRVLGMDTGELFF. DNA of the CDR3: TGTGCCAGCAGACGGGTCTTGGGTATGGACACCGGGGAGCTGTTTTTT.

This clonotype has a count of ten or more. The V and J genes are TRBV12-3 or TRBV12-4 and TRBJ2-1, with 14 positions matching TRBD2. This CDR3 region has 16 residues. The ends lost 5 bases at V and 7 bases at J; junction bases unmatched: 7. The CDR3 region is CASSGTSGGSSNEQFF. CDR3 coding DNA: TGTGCCAGCAGTGGGACTAGCGGGGGTAGTTCGAATGAGCAGTTCTTC.

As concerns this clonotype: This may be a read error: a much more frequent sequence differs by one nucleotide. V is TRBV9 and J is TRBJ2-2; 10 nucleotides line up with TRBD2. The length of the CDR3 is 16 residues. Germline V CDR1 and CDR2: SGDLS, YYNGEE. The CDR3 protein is CASSVSGRAYTGKLFF. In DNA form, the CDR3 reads TGTGCCAGCAGCGTCAGCGGGAGGGCTTACACCGGGAAGCTGTTTTTT.

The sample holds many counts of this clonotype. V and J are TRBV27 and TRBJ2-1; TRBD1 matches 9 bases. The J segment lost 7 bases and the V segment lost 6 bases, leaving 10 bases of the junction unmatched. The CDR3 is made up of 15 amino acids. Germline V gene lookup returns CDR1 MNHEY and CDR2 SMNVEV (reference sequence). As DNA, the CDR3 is TGTGCCAGCAGGGAGGGACAGGGTGAGGAAAATGAGCAGTTCTTC. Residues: CASREGQGEENEQFF.

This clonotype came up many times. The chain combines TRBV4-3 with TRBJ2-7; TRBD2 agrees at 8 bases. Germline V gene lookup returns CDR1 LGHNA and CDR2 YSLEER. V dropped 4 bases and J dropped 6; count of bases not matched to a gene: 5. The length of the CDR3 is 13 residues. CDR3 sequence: CASSLRGGLEQYF. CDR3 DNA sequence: TGCGCCAGCAGCCTCCGCGGGGGGCTCGAGCAGTACTTC.

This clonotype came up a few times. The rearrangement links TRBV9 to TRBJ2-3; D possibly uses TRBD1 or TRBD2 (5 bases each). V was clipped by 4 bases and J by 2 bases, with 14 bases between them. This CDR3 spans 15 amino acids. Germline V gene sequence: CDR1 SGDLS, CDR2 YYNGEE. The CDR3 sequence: CASSNTGRYTDTQYF. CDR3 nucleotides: TGTGCCAGCAGCAACACGGGACGCTACACAGATACGCAGTATTTT.

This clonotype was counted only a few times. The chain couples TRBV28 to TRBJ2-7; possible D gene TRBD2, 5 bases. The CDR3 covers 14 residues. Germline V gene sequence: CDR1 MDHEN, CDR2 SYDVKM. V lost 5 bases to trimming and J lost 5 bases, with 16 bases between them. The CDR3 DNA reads TGTGCCAGCAGTGAAGATGGAGGCTGGGACGAGCAGTACTTC. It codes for CASSEDGGWDEQYF.

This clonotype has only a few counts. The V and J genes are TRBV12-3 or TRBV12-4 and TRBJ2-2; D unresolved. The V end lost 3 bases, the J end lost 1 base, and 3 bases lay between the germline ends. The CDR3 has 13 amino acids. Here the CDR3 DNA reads TGTGCCAGCAGTTTGGGGAACACCGGGGAGCTGTTTTTT. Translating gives CASSLGNTGELFF.

The CDR3 DNA reads as TGTGCCAGCAGGGGGGACAGTTTTAACTATGGCTACACCTTC. This gives the protein CASRGDSFNYGYTF. V gene TRBV7-9 combines with J gene TRBJ1-2, with TRBD1 matching over 7 bases. The germline CDR1 and CDR2 sequences are SEHNR and FQNEAQ (reference sequence). The CDR3 has 14 residues. The trim removed 6 bases at V and 1 base at J, leaving 5 bases unmatched.

The DNA of the CDR3 is TGTGCCAGCAGTTACCGGGGAAACCAAGAGACCCAGTACTTC. Translated, it gives CASSYRGNQETQYF. This chain links TRBV6-5 with TRBJ2-5, with a weak D call TRBD2 (5 bases). The CDR3 sequence is 14 residues long. Germline CDR1 and CDR2: MNHEY and SVGAGI. V was clipped by 2 bases and J by 0 bases, with 7 bases between them.

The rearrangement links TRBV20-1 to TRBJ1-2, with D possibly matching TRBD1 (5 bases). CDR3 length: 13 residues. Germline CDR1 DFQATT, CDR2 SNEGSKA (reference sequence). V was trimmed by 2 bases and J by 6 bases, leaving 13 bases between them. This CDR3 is CSARNRDENGYTF. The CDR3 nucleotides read TGCAGTGCTAGAAACCGGGACGAGAATGGCTACACCTTC.

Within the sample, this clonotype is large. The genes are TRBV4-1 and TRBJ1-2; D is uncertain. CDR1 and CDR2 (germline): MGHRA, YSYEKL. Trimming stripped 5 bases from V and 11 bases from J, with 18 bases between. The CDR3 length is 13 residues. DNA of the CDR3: TGCGCCAGCAGCGAAGGGCCTCGGGCCTTATACACCTTC. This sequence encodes CASSEGPRALYTF.